This T cell receptor (beta chain) was sequenced in a study of control samples from healthy donors and cancer patients. TCRdb keeps only in-frame clones here, not all; method: immunoSEQ multiplex PCR. The sample records roughly 150,000 clones, 93% being singletons. The sequenced material came from blood. The clonotype originates from a man aged 18-30 years in good health.

CDR3 DNA sequence: TGTGCCAGCAGTTTAATCACAGGGAATTGGGGCGAGCAGTACTTC. It specifies CASSLITGNWGEQYF. The chain links TRBV27 to TRBJ2-7, with D possibly TRBD1 on 6 matching bases. V shed 2 bases and J shed 6 bases, with 17 bases lying between them. Germline lookup yields CDR1 MNHEY and CDR2 SMNVEV (reference sequence). This CDR3 region has 15 residues.